This T cell receptor beta chain was sequenced for a study of beta chain features in type 1 diabetes. Sorting produced populations that all topped 95% purity. What was sequenced were expressed TCRB transcripts, since all of the isolated RNA had been reverse transcribed. Around 3.8 million reads per sample were averaged for naive, central memory and regulatory samples. Here immunoSEQ multiplex PCR was the method, and the copy in TCRdb shows in-frame clones only, minus some. In the table there are roughly 370,000 clones, 14% of which are singletons. Trimming pared 0 bases from V and 2 bases from J, leaving 9 bases between. The CDR3 extends over 15 amino acids. Germline CDR1 reads SGDLS; CDR2 reads YYNGEE.

This receptor was taken from a man under 40 in good health. The sample taken for sequencing was naive CD4+ T cells from blood. This chain links TRBV9 with TRBJ2-1; no firm D call. The CDR3 DNA is TGTGCCAGCAGCGTAGCGGGTTCGCCCTACAATGAGCAGTTCTTC. This translates into CASSVAGSPYNEQFF.